This TCR beta chain appears in the sequencing data of a study of blood T cells in healthy people across ages. Across the whole study: Capturing about one barcoded beta molecule per two T cells was achieved by template switching. General observations from the study: Strongly correlated with naive T cell percentage was TCR beta diversity. One million T cells yielded diversity estimates that were considered underestimates.

There are many counts of this clonotype. The target antigen is unknown. Sample-barcoded 5' priming and a J-beta primer mix drove a second PCR of about 7 to 11 cycles. Each of the cDNA molecules was tagged by a template-switch adaptor with 12 random nucleotides. One entry per CDR3 protein results from TCRdb running MiXCR on the 5' RACE reads. The sample consists of approximately 810,000 distinct CDR3 sequences, about 28% of them appearing once. The CDR3 extends over 14 amino acids. Losses at the gene ends were 3 bases for V and 8 bases for J; bases not matched to a gene: 7. The germline CDR1 and CDR2 sequences are SGHKS and YYEKEE (reference sequence).

The TCR sequence derives from a woman over 75 in good health. V and J are TRBV5-5 and TRBJ1-2, with 10 bases that match TRBD1. Sequencing was carried out using blood. The CDR3 spells CASSSTGGAKGYTF. CDR3 in DNA: TGTGCCAGCAGCTCGACAGGGGGCGCGAAGGGCTACACCTTC.